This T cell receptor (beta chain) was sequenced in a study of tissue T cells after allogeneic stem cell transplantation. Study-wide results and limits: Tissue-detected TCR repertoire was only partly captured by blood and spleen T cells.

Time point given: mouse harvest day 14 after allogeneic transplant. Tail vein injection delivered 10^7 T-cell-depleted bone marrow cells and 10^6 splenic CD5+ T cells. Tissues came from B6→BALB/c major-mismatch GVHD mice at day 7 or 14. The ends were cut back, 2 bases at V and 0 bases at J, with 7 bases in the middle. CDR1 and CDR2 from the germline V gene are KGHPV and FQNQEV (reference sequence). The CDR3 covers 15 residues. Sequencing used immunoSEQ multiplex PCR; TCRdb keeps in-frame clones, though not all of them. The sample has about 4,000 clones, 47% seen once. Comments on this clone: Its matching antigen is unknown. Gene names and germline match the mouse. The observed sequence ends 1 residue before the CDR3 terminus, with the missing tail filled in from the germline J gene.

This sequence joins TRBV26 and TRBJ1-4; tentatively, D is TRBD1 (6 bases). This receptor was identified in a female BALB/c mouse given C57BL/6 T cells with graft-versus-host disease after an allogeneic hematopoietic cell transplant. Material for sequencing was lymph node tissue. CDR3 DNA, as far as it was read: TGTGCCAGCAGTCTGAGGGACATTTCCAACGAAAGATTATTT. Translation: CASSLRDISNERLF. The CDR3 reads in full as CASSLRDISNERLFF.